This T cell receptor beta chain appears in the sequencing data of a study of CD8+ T cells in alopecia areata. This clone was seen only a few times. Extraction and reverse transcription of RNA yielded cDNA as the sequencing template. Sequencing was performed with immunoSEQ multiplex PCR; in TCRdb, only in-frame clones are kept and a portion is missing. The sample contains fewer than 200,000 clones, 50% to 60% of which appear only once. V was trimmed by 0 bases and J by 2 bases, leaving 14 bases between them. This CDR3 is 16 amino acids long. Germline V gives CDR1 SGHDT, CDR2 YYEEEE. The sequencing here drew on CD4+ T cells sorted from blood, taken at week 0. The chain carries TRBV5-6 and TRBJ1-2; maybe TRBD1 (5 bases). This sequence originates from a human donor with alopecia areata. CDR3: CASSLGGQGLNYGYTF. The CDR3 DNA reads TGTGCCAGCAGCTTGGGGGGTCAGGGACTGAACTATGGCTACACCTTC.